The sample holds one count of the clone carrying this T cell receptor (beta chain). Its antigen is unknown. The data derive from a study of shared clonotypes between healthy human individuals. Study-level results: Inspection by rarefaction showed sorted-subset sequencing to be incomplete despite large depth.

Naive CD45RA+ and memory CD45RA-negative subsets were split from CD4+ cells. The germline V gene has CDR1 SGHRS and CDR2 YFSETQ. The ends were cut back, 4 bases at V and 1 base at J, with 16 bases in the middle. The CDR3 loop spans 16 amino acids. Assay execution proceeded at the deep level. Measured with immunoSEQ multiplex PCR; TCRdb has only the in-frame clones, and not every one. The sample records more than 850,000 clones, around 82% being singletons. The source of this sequence is a man aged 18-30 years in good health. Some clones in this sample may be carry-over from other donors' samples. Sequenced material: memory CD4+ T cells from PBMCs. Subset described: CD45RA-negative fraction. This sequence joins TRBV5-1 and TRBJ2-3; no firm D call. The CDR3 bases are TGCGCCAGCAGCACCGGACCCGCCTTGGGCACAGATACGCAGTATTTT. Translating it yields CASSTGPALGTDTQYF.